The 24 T cell receptor beta chains below were found in one sample sequenced in a study of blood T cells in healthy people across ages. Sample-barcoded 5' priming and a J-beta primer mix drove a second PCR of roughly 6 to 12 cycles. TCRdb fed the 5' RACE reads into MiXCR, producing one record per CDR3 protein. The profile shows about 730,000 distinct CDR3 sequences, roughly 44% of them singletons. Material for sequencing was blood. These receptors came from an older woman in good health.

CDR3 sequence reads: CASSSVIRAYNEQFF. For the CDR3, the DNA is TGTGCCAGCAGTTCGGTGATCAGAGCCTACAATGAGCAGTTCTTC. J is TRBJ2-1 and V is TRBV28, with D hard to call. Germline CDR1 and CDR2: MDHEN and SYDVKM. This CDR3 contains 15 residues. Trimming removed 4 bases from V and 2 bases from J, with 12 bases in between.

In its sample, this clonotype was seen a few times. This chain uses TRBV29-1 with TRBJ2-3, with D perhaps TRBD2 (5 bases). Deletions cut 4 bases from V and 1 base from J, with 18 bases between. Germline V lookup: CDR1 SQVTM, CDR2 ANQGSEA. The CDR3 totals 16 residues. CDR3: CSVGVRVKIGTDTQYF. The CDR3 region has the DNA TGCAGCGTTGGTGTGCGGGTTAAGATCGGCACAGATACGCAGTATTTT.

This clonotype has a handful of counts. The genes are TRBV2 and TRBJ2-5, with 9 bases identical to TRBD1. This CDR3 region has 18 residues. The germline CDR1 and CDR2 sequences are SNHLY and FYNNEI. Trimming took 8 bases from V and 1 from J; bases not matched to a gene: 17. The CDR3 DNA reads TGTGCCAGCGTTTCCGGGACAGGGAGTCTCCCTTCCCAAGAGACCCAGTACTTC. This encodes CASVSGTGSLPSQETQYF.

This clonotype has a count of ten or more. The chain carries TRBV20-1 and TRBJ1-2; 7 nucleotides match TRBD1. CDR1 and CDR2 from the germline V gene are DFQATT and SNEGSKA (reference sequence). CDR3 length equals 13 residues. J lost 4 bases, V lost 5 bases, and 7 bases had no gene match. The CDR3 spells CSAPEQGSYGYTF. CDR3 nucleotide sequence: TGCAGTGCTCCAGAACAGGGGAGCTATGGCTACACCTTC.

The chain is built from TRBV30 and TRBJ1-2, with 10 positions matching TRBD1. The CDR3 is 14 amino acids. The V gene end was trimmed by 2 bases and the J gene end by 2 bases; junction bases not matched to a gene: 2. The germline V gene encodes CDR1 GTSNPN and CDR2 SVGIG (reference sequence). This CDR3 reads CAWSLDRGNYGYTF. Written as DNA, the CDR3 is TGTGCCTGGAGTTTGGACAGGGGGAACTATGGCTACACCTTC. The complete variable domain, with remaining parts taken from reference TRBV30 and TRBJ1-2, reads SQTIHQWPATLVQPVGSPLSLECTVEGTSNPNLYWYRQAAGRGLQLLFYSVGIGQISSEVPQNLSASRPQDRQFILSSKKLLLSDSGFYLCAWSLDRGNYGYTFGSGTRLTVV.

The V call is TRBV29-1, the J call TRBJ2-7; 7 nucleotides agree with TRBD2. V lost 6 bases and J lost 4; bases outside the gene matches: 9. The CDR3 totals 13 residues. Germline V lookup: CDR1 SQVTM, CDR2 ANQGSEA. The CDR3 here is CSVDSGIGYEQYF. CDR3 DNA sequence: TGCAGCGTAGACAGCGGGATCGGGTACGAGCAGTACTTC.

This clonotype came up a few times. This CDR3 reads CAISESLAAGSYEQYF. CDR3 sequence (DNA): TGTGCCATCAGTGAGTCATTGGCGGCGGGCTCCTACGAGCAGTACTTC. The rearrangement uses TRBV10-3 and TRBJ2-7, with D perhaps matching TRBD2 (5 bases). This CDR3 is built from 16 residues. In germline, CDR1 is ENHRY, CDR2 SYGVKD. V lost 0 bases and J 0 bases, leaving 12 bases between the germline ends.

This chain uses TRBV7-8 with TRBJ2-1; D gene uncertain. The ends were cut back, 3 bases at V and 10 bases at J, with 16 bases in the middle. Germline CDR1 is SGHVS and CDR2 is FQNEAQ. The CDR3 covers 14 residues. The CDR3 sequence is CASSFLEDGDEQFF. The DNA for the CDR3 is TGTGCCAGCAGCTTTCTCGAGGATGGAGACGAGCAGTTCTTC.

This clonotype occurred a few times. The chain's CDR3 is CASSYSIMGTPRFNEQFF. CDR3 coding DNA: TGTGCCAGCAGTTACTCGATTATGGGGACGCCGCGGTTTAATGAGCAGTTCTTC. The chain links TRBV6-2 or TRBV6-3 to TRBJ2-1, with D perhaps matching TRBD1 or TRBD2 (5 bases each). V was trimmed by 0 bases and J by 7 bases, leaving 22 bases between them. Germline loops: CDR1 MNHEY, CDR2 SVGEGT. This CDR3 region has 18 residues.

This clonotype was seen only once. This chain links TRBV27 with TRBJ1-6, with a tentative D call TRBD1 (6 bases). Germline V CDR1 and CDR2: MNHEY, SMNVEV (reference sequence). Between the trimmed V and J ends, which lost 2 bases and 6 bases, there was a span of 17 bases. The CDR3 length is 17 residues. CDR3 in amino acids: CASSLGAGAIVNSPLHF. The CDR3 nucleotides are TGTGCCAGCAGTTTAGGGGCAGGGGCGATTGTTAATTCACCCCTCCACTTT.

In this sample, this clonotype turned up a few times. The chain has TRBV20-1 and TRBJ1-1; D unclear. This CDR3 comprises 14 residues. Trimming took 1 base from V and 1 from J, leaving 10 bases between them. Germline CDR1 and CDR2: DFQATT and SNEGSKA (reference sequence). The DNA for the CDR3 is TGCAGTGCTAGAGCGGCAGCCGCGAACACTGAAGCTTTCTTT. Translated, it gives CSARAAAANTEAFF.

This clonotype showed up just a few times. This sequence joins TRBV12-3 or TRBV12-4 and TRBJ2-7; TRBD2 matches 8 bases. This CDR3 spans 14 amino acids. V shed 5 bases, J shed 4 bases, and the junction held 7 bases outside the gene matches. The CDR3 sequence: CASSPVAGLYEQYF. The CDR3 coding sequence is TGTGCCAGCAGTCCGGTAGCGGGACTTTACGAGCAGTACTTC.

This clonotype was counted only a few times. CDR3 in amino acids: CASSLLTTGANVLTF. CDR3 nucleotides: TGCGCCAGCAGCTTGCTGACCACTGGGGCCAACGTCCTGACTTTC. V usage is TRBV5-1 and J usage is TRBJ2-6; no definite D call. CDR3 length: 15 amino acids. Germline loops: CDR1 SGHRS, CDR2 YFSETQ. The V end lost 1 base, the J end lost 2 bases, and 7 bases lay between the germline ends.

The V and J genes are TRBV7-2 and TRBJ2-4; 12 bases match TRBD2. Matching the DNA end better, TRBJ2-7 makes the J call doubtful. Germline assignment: CDR1 SGHTA and CDR2 FQGNSA. CDR3 length: 17 amino acids. CDR3 sequence reads: CASSLVGLAGKRSEQYF. DNA for the CDR3: TGTGCCAGCAGCTTAGTCGGACTAGCGGGAAAAAGGTCCGAGCAGTACTTC.

The sample holds a few counts of this clonotype. The chain joins TRBV18 to TRBJ2-7, with TRBD2 as a possible D gene (6 bases). This CDR3 has 15 amino acids. Germline assignment: CDR1 KGHSH and CDR2 LQKENI. V lost 1 base and J lost 1, with 11 bases in between. CDR3 DNA sequence: TGTGCCAGCTCACCACGACTAGGTGGTTCCTACGAGCAGTACTTC. It yields the protein CASSPRLGGSYEQYF. Full variable domain (remainder filled in from reference TRBV18 and TRBJ2-7): NAGVMQNPRHLVRRRGQEARLRCSPMKGHSHVYWYRQLPEEGLKFMVYLQKENIIDESGMPKERFSAEFPKEGPSILRIQQVVRGDSAAYFCASSPRLGGSYEQYFGPGTRLTVT.

Only a few counts were recorded for this clonotype. The J gene is TRBJ2-4, the V gene TRBV27; TRBD2 is a possible D gene (6 bases). With 8 bases removed from V and 2 bases from J, the gap between germline ends came to 22 bases. The CDR3 contains 17 residues. CDR1 and CDR2 from the germline V gene are MNHEY and SMNVEV (reference sequence). CDR3: CASHHYGEVGSKNIQYF. In DNA form, the CDR3 reads TGTGCCAGCCATCATTACGGGGAGGTCGGGTCCAAAAACATTCAGTACTTC.

The chain links TRBV20-1 to TRBJ2-7; TRBD2 is a possible D gene (5 bases). This CDR3 has 13 amino acids. Germline assignment: CDR1 DFQATT and CDR2 SNEGSKA (reference sequence). V was shortened by 5 bases and J by 6 bases, with 17 bases between the two germline ends. The CDR3 bases are TGCAGTGCTGCCGCCTCGGGTGGGAGCGAGCAGTACTTC. Translation: CSAAASGGSEQYF.

V usage is TRBV27 and J usage is TRBJ2-7; D is unresolved. Deletions cut 0 bases from V and 5 bases from J, with 14 bases between. Germline V CDR1 and CDR2: MNHEY, SMNVEV (reference sequence). The CDR3 has 15 amino acids. CDR3 DNA sequence: TGTGCCAGCAGTTTATCGCCCCCCTCCACGGACGAGCAGTACTTC. Encoded protein: CASSLSPPSTDEQYF.

Details on this clonotype: A junction end diverges from the germline sequence, so it may reflect a read error. The genes are TRBV5-6 and TRBJ2-6, with TRBD1 identical over 8 bases. The CDR3 loop spans 12 amino acids. CDR1 is SGHDT and CDR2 is YYEEEE in the germline V gene. The CDR3 sequence is CASSYIAGQGDF. Here the CDR3 DNA reads TGTGCCAGCAGCTATATTGCAGGACAGGGTGACTTC.

This clonotype has more than one count but fewer than ten. V is TRBV25-1 and J is TRBJ1-5, with a possible D match to TRBD1 (6 bases). Germline values: CDR1 MGHDK, CDR2 SYGVNS. This CDR3 has 15 amino acids. The V and J ends lost 2 bases and 1 base respectively, with 9 bases between them. CDR3 sequence: CASSEVTGSNQPQHF. The CDR3 bases are TGTGCCAGCAGTGAAGTCACAGGGAGCAATCAGCCCCAGCATTTT.

This clonotype was detected a few times. The chain is built from TRBV20-1 and TRBJ2-1, with D uncertain. With 7 bases removed from V and 2 bases from J, the gap between germline ends came to 12 bases. The CDR3 is made up of 13 amino acids. Per germline, CDR1 DFQATT and CDR2 SNEGSKA (reference sequence). CDR3 amino acids: CSVSIPPYNEQFF. CDR3 bases: TGCAGTGTCTCAATACCTCCCTACAATGAGCAGTTCTTC.

In this sample, this clonotype turned up a few times. This chain links TRBV27 with TRBJ1-4; tentative D call: TRBD1 (6 bases). CDR1 MNHEY and CDR2 SMNVEV come from the germline V gene (reference sequence). The V gene lost 6 bases and the J gene lost 0 bases, with 20 bases spanning the gap. This CDR3 is built from 18 residues. In DNA form, the CDR3 reads TGTGCCAGCAGCAGACATCGGACAGCCCTTGCAACTAATGAAAAACTGTTTTTT. Translated: CASSRHRTALATNEKLFF.

The rearrangement joins TRBV6-5 to TRBJ2-1; 15 bases agree with TRBD2. The CDR3 loop spans 15 amino acids. Looked up from germline, CDR1 is MNHEY and CDR2 is SVGAGI. With V trimmed by 6 bases and J by 9 bases, 6 bases remained unmatched. In DNA, the CDR3 is TGTGCCAGCAGCCCGCCGGGACTAGCGGGAGGTGAGCAGTTCTTC. Amino acids: CASSPPGLAGGEQFF.

About this clonotype itself: At one end, the junction sequence differs from germline, possibly due to a read error. This chain connects TRBV6-5 to TRBJ2-5, with 9 positions matching TRBD1. Germline CDR1 is MNHEY and CDR2 is SVGAGI. The CDR3 loop spans 16 amino acids. CDR3 DNA: TGTGCCAGCAGTCACTCCGCTGGACAGGGGCAAGAGACCCAGTACTTC. Protein sequence: CASSHSAGQGQETQYF.